This note documents a single TCR beta chain sequence. Its antigen is undetermined. This entry is derived from a study of a mutant IDH1 vaccine in newly diagnosed glioma. Looking at the study overall: Vaccines were first given 4-6 weeks after radiotherapy alone, or with temozolomide cycles. Mean patient age was about 40 years; around 62% were male and roughly 38% female.

Germline-derived CDR1 and CDR2 are MGHDK and SYGVNS. Deletions cut 1 base from V and 2 bases from J, with 8 bases between. CDR3 length equals 15 residues. Whole-study findings and limits: Pseudoprogression seemed unrelated to changes in top peripheral T cell clonotypes.

The data were produced by immunoSEQ multiplex PCR, yet TCRdb's version contains in-frame clones alone and is incomplete. This table has nearly 55,000 clones, over 70% appearing once. Noted time point: week 5, during vaccination. All doses held 300 ug of mutant IDH1 20-mer peptide, with topical imiquimod. The sample here was PBMCs, taken from a glioma patient whose treatment included an IDH1 peptide vaccine. The source of this sequence is a man younger than 40 with glioma. The rearrangement links TRBV25-1 to TRBJ2-2; possible D gene TRBD1, 5 bases. CDR3 sequence (DNA): TGTGCCAGCAGTGAATCAGGGTTCAACACCGGGGAGCTGTTTTTT. It specifies CASSESGFNTGELFF.